These 9 T cell receptor beta chains came from one sample sequenced in a study of cytomegalovirus exposure and HLA in healthy donors. Use of 60 Vbeta and 13 Jbeta primers characterized the PCR. Method: immunoSEQ multiplex PCR; TCRdb's copy keeps in-frame clones and lacks some. This table has about 190,000 clones, roughly four fifths appearing once. The sequenced sample consisted of PBMCs. All receptors derive from a woman in her twenties or thirties in good health and CMV-seropositive.

In this sample, this clone turned up a few times. The chain employs TRBV28 and TRBJ2-2; tentatively, D is TRBD2 (5 bases). Germline CDR1 and CDR2: MDHEN and SYDVKM. Trimming took 1 base from V and 5 from J, leaving 17 bases between them. The CDR3 is 17 residues long. The CDR3 coding sequence is TGTGCCAGCAGTTTATTGTCTGCTAGCTTCAGTACCGGGGAGCTGTTTTTT. This encodes CASSLLSASFSTGELFF.

Notes on this clone: The sample contains more than one DNA sequence encoding this CDR3. The chain carries TRBV4-2 and TRBJ2-7, with 10 nucleotides matching TRBD2. CDR1 LGHNA and CDR2 YNFKEQ come from the germline V gene. This CDR3 comprises 17 residues. The J segment lost 2 bases and the V segment lost 4 bases, leaving 11 bases of the junction unmatched. The CDR3 protein is CASSLPPSAGGPYEQYF. The CDR3 DNA follows: TGTGCCAGCAGCCTCCCACCCTCAGCGGGGGGGCCCTACGAGCAGTACTTC.

CDR3 residues: CASSLGLAASYNEQFF. As DNA, the CDR3 is TGCGCCAGCAGCTTGGGGCTAGCGGCATCATACAATGAGCAGTTCTTC. This sequence joins TRBV5-1 and TRBJ2-1; 7 bases line up with TRBD2. The CDR3 is 16 residues long. Germline assignment: CDR1 SGHRS and CDR2 YFSETQ. With V trimmed by 0 bases and J by 4 bases, 7 bases remained unmatched.

The gene calls are TRBV27 and TRBJ1-2; D perhaps matches TRBD1 (6 bases). V was cut by 1 base and J by 1 base, with 13 bases left in between. Germline-derived CDR1 and CDR2 are MNHEY and SMNVEV (reference sequence). The CDR3 is made up of 16 amino acids. Written as DNA, the CDR3 is TGTGCCAGCAGTTTATATCCGGACAGCCGTAACTATGGCTACACCTTC. As protein: CASSLYPDSRNYGYTF.

The rearrangement links TRBV7-9 to TRBJ2-7, with D possibly being TRBD2 (6 bases). CDR1 and CDR2 from the germline V gene are SEHNR and FQNEAQ (reference sequence). The CDR3 has 15 residues. V was pared by 5 bases and J by 7 bases, with 21 bases between. The CDR3 loop is CASSVVGGPGFEQYF. As DNA, the CDR3 is TGTGCCAGCAGCGTAGTGGGAGGCCCTGGTTTTGAGCAGTACTTC.

The chain recombines TRBV7-2 with TRBJ1-1, with D maybe TRBD1 (6 bases). Germline V lookup: CDR1 SGHTA, CDR2 FQGNSA. Trimming removed 5 bases at V and 5 bases at J, with 21 bases between. The CDR3 totals 16 residues. This CDR3 is CASSPESRVRGTEAFF. The CDR3 coding sequence is TGTGCCAGCAGCCCTGAAAGCAGGGTTAGGGGGACTGAAGCTTTCTTT.

J is TRBJ2-1 and V is TRBV7-9, with a possible D match to TRBD2 (5 bases). This CDR3 is built from 15 residues. V lost 4 bases, J lost 2 bases, and 12 bases lay in between. CDR1 is SEHNR, CDR2 FQNEAQ, per germline (reference sequence). CDR3 protein: CASSSEGHTYNEQFF. The CDR3 DNA reads as TGTGCCAGCAGCTCTGAGGGTCATACCTACAATGAGCAGTTCTTC.

V usage is TRBV7-9 and J usage is TRBJ1-4, with D perhaps matching TRBD1 (5 bases). Germline V CDR1 and CDR2: SEHNR, FQNEAQ (reference sequence). CDR3 length: 15 amino acids. V shed 4 bases and J shed 7 bases, with 16 bases lying between them. The CDR3 region is CASSSYRSGSEKLFF. In nucleotides, the CDR3 is TGTGCCAGCAGCTCCTACAGGTCCGGGAGTGAAAAACTGTTTTTT.

In the case of this clone: An end of the junction differs from the germline gene, which may be a read error. V and J are TRBV6-4 and TRBJ2-3; possible D gene TRBD2, 6 bases. CDR3 length equals 19 residues. Germline values: CDR1 MRHNA, CDR2 SNTAGT. The CDR3 is CASSEFGGALASPTDTQYF. DNA for the CDR3: TGTGCCAGCAGTGAATTTGGAGGGGCCCTAGCGTCCCCCACAGATACACAGTATTTT.